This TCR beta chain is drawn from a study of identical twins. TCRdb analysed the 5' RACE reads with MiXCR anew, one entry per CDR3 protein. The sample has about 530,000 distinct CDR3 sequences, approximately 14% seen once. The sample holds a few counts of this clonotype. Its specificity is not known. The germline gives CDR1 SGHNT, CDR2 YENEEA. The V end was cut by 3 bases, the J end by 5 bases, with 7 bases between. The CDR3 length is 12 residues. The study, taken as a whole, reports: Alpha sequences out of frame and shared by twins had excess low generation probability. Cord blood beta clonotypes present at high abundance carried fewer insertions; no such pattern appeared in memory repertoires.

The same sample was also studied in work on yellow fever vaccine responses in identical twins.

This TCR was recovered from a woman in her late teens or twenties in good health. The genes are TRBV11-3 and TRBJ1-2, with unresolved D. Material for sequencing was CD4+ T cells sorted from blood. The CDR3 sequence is CASSFPRYGYTF. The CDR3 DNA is TGTGCCAGCAGCTTCCCGCGGTATGGCTACACCTTC.